This TCR beta chain was observed in a study of blood T cell repertoires in COVID-19. The wider study: Acute-phase and convalescent COVID-19 samples originated in the United States, Italy and Spain.

The table came from immunoSEQ multiplex PCR; TCRdb's copy has only in-frame clones and leaves some out. Here the sample spans roughly 340,000 clones, 80% to 90% being singletons. The V end lost 1 base, the J end lost 0 bases, and 11 bases lay between the germline ends. Germline V gene data show CDR1 as LNHDA and CDR2 as SQIVND (reference sequence). The CDR3 covers 16 residues. While infection was still active, Seattle patients were enrolled and then followed longitudinally. V is TRBV19 and J is TRBJ2-3; D is unresolved. The clonotype was recovered from a woman aged 25 to 39 with COVID-19, enrolled during active disease. Sequenced: peripheral blood. In nucleotides, the CDR3 is TGTGCCAGTAGTATAGGTACAGCTACTAGCACAGATACGCAGTATTTT. This translates into CASSIGTATSTDTQYF.